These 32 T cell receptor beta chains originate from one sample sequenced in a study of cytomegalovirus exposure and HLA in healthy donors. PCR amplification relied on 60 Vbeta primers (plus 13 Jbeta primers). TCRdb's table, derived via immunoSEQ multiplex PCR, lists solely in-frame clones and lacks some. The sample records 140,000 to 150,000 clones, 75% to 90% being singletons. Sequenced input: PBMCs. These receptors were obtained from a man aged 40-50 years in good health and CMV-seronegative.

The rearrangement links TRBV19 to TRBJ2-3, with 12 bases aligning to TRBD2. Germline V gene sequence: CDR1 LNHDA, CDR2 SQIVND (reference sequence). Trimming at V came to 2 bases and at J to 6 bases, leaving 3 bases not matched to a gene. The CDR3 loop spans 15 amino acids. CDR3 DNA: TGTGCCAGTAGTATAATACTAGCGGGGGGTGATACGCAGTATTTT. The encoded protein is CASSIILAGGDTQYF.

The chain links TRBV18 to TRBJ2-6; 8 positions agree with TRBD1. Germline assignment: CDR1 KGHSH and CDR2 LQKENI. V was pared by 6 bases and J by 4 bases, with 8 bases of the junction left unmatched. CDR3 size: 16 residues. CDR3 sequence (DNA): TGTGCCAGCTCCCTTCAGGGGGCGCGGGGGGCCAACGTCCTGACTTTC. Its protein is CASSLQGARGANVLTF.

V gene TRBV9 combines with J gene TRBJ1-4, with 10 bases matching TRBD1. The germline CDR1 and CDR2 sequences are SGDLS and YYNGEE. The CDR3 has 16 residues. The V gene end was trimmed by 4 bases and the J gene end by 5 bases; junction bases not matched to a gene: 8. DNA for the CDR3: TGTGCCAGCAGCCCCGGGACAGGGGCTGACAATGAAAAACTGTTTTTT. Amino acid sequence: CASSPGTGADNEKLFF.

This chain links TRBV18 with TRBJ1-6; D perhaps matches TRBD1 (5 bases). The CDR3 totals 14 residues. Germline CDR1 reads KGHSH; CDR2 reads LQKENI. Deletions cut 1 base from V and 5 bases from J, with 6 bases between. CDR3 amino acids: CASSPRGDNSPLHF. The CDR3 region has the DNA TGTGCCAGCTCACCACGGGGGGATAATTCACCCCTCCACTTT.

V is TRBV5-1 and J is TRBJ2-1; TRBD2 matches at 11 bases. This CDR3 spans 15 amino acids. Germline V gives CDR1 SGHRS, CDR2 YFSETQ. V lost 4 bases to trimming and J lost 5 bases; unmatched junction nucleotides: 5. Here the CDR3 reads CASSPPGLADNEQFF. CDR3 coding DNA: TGCGCCAGCAGCCCCCCGGGACTAGCGGACAATGAGCAGTTCTTC.

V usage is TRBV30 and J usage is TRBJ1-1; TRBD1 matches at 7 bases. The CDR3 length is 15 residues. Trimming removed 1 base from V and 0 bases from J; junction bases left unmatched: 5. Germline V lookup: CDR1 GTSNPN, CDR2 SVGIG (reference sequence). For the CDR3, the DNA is TGTGCCTGGAGTGACCGACAGGGAATGAACACTGAAGCTTTCTTT. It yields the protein CAWSDRQGMNTEAFF.

CDR3 loop: CASSQESTGVQFMPQHF. The CDR3 DNA is TGCGCCAGCAGTCAAGAGTCGACAGGGGTACAATTCATGCCCCAGCATTTT. J is TRBJ1-5 and V is TRBV23-1; 8 nucleotides line up with TRBD1. TRBV23-1 is classed as an ORF, of uncertain function. V lost 2 bases and J lost 9; bases outside the gene matches: 15. CDR3 length: 17 amino acids.

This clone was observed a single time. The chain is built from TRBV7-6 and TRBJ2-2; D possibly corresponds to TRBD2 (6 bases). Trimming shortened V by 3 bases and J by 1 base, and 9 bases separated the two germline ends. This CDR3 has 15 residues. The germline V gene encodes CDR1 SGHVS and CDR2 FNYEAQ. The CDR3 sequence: CASSFSGGNTGELFF. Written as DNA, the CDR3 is TGTGCCAGCAGCTTTTCCGGGGGGAACACCGGGGAGCTGTTTTTT.

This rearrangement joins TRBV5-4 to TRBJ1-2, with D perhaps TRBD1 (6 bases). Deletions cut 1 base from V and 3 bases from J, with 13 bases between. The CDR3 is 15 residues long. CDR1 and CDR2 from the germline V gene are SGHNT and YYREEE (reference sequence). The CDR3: CASSLWGGADYGYTF. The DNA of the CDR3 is TGTGCCAGCAGCTTGTGGGGGGGCGCGGACTATGGCTACACCTTC.

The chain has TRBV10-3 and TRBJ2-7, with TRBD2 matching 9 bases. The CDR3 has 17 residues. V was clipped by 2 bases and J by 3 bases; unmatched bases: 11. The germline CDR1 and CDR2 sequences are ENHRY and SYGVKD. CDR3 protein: CAISETSGISGGYEQYF. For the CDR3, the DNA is TGTGCCATCAGTGAGACCAGCGGCATTAGCGGGGGCTACGAGCAGTACTTC.

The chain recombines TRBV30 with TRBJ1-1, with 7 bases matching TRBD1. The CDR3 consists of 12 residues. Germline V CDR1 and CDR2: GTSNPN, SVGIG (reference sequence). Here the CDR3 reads CASKGGNTEAFF. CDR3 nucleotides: TGTGCTTCGAAAGGGGGCAACACTGAAGCTTTCTTT.

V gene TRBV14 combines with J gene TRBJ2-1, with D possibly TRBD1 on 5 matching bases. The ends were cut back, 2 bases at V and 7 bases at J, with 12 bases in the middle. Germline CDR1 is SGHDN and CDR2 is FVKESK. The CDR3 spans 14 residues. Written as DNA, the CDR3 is TGTGCCAGCAGCCAACATTATTCAGGGAATGAGCAGTTCTTC. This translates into CASSQHYSGNEQFF. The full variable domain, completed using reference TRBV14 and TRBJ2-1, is EAGVTQFPSHSVIEKGQTVTLRCDPISGHDNLYWYRRVMGKEIKFLLHFVKESKQDESGMPNNRFLAERTGGTYSTLKVQPAELEDSGVYFCASSQHYSGNEQFFGPGTRLTVL.

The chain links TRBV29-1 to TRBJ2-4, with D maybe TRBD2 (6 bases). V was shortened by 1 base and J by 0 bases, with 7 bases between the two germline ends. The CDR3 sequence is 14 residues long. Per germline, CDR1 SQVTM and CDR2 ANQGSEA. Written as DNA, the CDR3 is TGCAGCGTTGAAGGGGGACTAGCCAAAAACATTCAGTACTTC. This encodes CSVEGGLAKNIQYF. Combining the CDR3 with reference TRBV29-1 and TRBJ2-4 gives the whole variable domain SAVISQKPSRDICQRGTSLTIQCQVDSQVTMMFWYRQQPGQSLTLIATANQGSEATYESGFVIDKFPISRPNLTFSTLTVSNMSPEDSSIYLCSVEGGLAKNIQYFGAGTRLSVL.

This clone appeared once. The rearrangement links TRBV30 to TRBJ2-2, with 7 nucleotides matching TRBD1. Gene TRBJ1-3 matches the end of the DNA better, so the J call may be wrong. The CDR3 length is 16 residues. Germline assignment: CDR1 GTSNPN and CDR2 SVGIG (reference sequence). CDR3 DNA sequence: TGTGCCTGGAGCCTAAACGGGACAGTCTCTGGAAACACCATATATTTT. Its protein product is CAWSLNGTVSGNTIYF.

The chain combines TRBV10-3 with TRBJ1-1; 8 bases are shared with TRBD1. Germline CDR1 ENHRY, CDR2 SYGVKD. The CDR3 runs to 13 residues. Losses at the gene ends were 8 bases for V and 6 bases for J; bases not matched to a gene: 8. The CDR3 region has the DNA TGTGCCATCGGGACAGGCGGCGGACCTGAAGCTTTCTTT. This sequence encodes CAIGTGGGPEAFF.

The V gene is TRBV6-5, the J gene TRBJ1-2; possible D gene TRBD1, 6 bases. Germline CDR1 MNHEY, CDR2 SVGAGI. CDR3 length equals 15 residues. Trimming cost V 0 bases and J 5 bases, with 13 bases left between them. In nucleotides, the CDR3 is TGTGCCAGCAGTTACTCACGGACAGTTCGTTATGGCTACACCTTC. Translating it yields CASSYSRTVRYGYTF.

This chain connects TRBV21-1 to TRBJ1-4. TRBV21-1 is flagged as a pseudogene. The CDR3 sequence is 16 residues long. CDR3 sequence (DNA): TGTGCCAGCAGCGCCCGGGCGGGGGGGGCAGGCGAAAAACTGTTTTTT. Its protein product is CASSARAGGAGEKLFF.

The CDR3 loop is CASSPRTGERPNEKLFF. The CDR3 DNA sequence: TGCGCCAGCAGCCCACGGACAGGGGAGCGGCCTAATGAAAAACTGTTTTTT. The rearrangement joins TRBV4-3 to TRBJ1-4; 9 bases align to TRBD1. Germline trimming cut 4 bases from V and 3 bases from J; bases unmatched to any gene: 9. The CDR3 loop spans 17 amino acids. Per the germline V gene, CDR1 is LGHNA and CDR2 is YSLEER.

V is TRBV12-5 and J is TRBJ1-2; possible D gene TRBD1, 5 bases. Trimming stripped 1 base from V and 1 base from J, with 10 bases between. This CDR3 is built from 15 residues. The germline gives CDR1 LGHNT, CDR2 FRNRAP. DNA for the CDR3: TGTGCTAGTGGTTTGGCCCCCGACAGTAACTATGGCTACACCTTC. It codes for CASGLAPDSNYGYTF.

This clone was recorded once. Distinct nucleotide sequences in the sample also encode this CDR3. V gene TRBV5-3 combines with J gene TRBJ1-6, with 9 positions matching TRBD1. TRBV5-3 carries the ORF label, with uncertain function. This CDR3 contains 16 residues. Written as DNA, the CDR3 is TGTCCACCAAAAGACAGGGGGTCCTACTATAATTCACCCCTCCACTTT. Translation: CPPKDRGSYYNSPLHF.

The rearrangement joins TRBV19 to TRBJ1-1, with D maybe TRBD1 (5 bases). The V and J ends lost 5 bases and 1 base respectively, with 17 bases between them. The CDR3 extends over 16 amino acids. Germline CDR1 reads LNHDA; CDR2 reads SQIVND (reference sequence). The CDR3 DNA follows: TGTGCCAGTAGTGTCCCCGGGTGGGGGGGGAACACTGAAGCTTTCTTT. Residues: CASSVPGWGGNTEAFF. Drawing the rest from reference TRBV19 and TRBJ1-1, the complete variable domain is DGGITQSPKYLFRKEGQNVTLSCEQNLNHDAMYWYRQDPGQGLRLIYYSQIVNDFQKGDIAEGYSVSREKKESFPLTVTSAQKNPTAFYLCASSVPGWGGNTEAFFGQGTRLTVV.

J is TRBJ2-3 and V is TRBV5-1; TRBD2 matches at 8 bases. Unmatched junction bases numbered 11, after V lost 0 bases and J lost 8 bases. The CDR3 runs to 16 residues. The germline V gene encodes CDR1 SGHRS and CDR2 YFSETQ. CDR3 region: CASSLDGGGLRGTQYF. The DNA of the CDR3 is TGCGCCAGCAGCTTGGATGGCGGGGGGCTTCGAGGTACGCAGTATTTT.

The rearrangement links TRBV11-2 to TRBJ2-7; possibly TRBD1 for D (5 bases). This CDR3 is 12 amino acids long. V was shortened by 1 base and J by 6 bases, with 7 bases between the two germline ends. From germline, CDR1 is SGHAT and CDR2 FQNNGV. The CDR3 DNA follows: TGTGCCAGCAGCTTAGGCAGGGTCGAGCAGTACTTC. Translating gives CASSLGRVEQYF.

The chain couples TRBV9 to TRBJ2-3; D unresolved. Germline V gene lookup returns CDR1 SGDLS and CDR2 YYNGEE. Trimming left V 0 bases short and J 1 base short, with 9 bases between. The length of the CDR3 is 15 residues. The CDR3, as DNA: TGTGCCAGCAGCGTAGTGGGCTGGGGCACAGATACGCAGTATTTT. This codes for CASSVVGWGTDTQYF.

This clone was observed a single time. The CDR3 loop reads CAWSVRRGDTQYF. The CDR3, as DNA: TGTGCCTGGAGTGTACGAAGGGGGGATACGCAGTATTTT. This chain uses TRBV30 with TRBJ2-3, with D possibly matching TRBD1 (6 bases). This CDR3 spans 13 amino acids. The V end was cut by 0 bases, the J end by 6 bases, with 10 bases between. Germline V gives CDR1 GTSNPN, CDR2 SVGIG (reference sequence).

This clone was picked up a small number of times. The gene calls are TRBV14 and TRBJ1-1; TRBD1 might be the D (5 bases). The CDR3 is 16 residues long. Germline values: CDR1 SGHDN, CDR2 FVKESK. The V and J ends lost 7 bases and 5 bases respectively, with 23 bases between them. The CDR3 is CASNPIHGGGKTEAFF. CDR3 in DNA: TGTGCCAGCAACCCCATCCACGGGGGAGGGAAGACTGAAGCTTTCTTT. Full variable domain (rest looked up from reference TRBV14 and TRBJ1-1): EAGVTQFPSHSVIEKGQTVTLRCDPISGHDNLYWYRRVMGKEIKFLLHFVKESKQDESGMPNNRFLAERTGGTYSTLKVQPAELEDSGVYFCASNPIHGGGKTEAFFGQGTRLTVV.

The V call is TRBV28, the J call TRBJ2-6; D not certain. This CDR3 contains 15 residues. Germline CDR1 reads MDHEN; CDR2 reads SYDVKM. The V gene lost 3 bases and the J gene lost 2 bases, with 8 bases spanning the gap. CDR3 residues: CASSLVATGANVLTF. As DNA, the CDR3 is TGTGCCAGCAGTTTGGTAGCCACTGGGGCCAACGTCCTGACTTTC.

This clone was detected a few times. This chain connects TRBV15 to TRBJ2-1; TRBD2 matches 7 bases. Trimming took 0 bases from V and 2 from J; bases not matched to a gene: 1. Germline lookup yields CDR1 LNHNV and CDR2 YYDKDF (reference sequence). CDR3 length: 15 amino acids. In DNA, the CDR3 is TGTGCCACCAGCAGAGATCGGGGGGCCTACAATGAGCAGTTCTTC. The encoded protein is CATSRDRGAYNEQFF.

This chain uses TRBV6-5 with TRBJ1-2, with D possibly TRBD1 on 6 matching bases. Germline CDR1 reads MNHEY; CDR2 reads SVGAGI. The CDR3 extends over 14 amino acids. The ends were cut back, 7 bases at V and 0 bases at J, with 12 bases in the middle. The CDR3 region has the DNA TGTGCCAGCACCCCGGCAGGGGCTAACTATGGCTACACCTTC. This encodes CASTPAGANYGYTF.

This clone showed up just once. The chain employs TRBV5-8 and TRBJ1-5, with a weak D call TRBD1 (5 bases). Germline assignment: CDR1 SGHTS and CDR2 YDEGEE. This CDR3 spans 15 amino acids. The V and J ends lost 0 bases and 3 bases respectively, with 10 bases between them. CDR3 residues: CASSLGGGDNQPQHF. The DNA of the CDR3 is TGTGCCAGCAGCTTGGGCGGGGGGGACAATCAGCCCCAGCATTTT.

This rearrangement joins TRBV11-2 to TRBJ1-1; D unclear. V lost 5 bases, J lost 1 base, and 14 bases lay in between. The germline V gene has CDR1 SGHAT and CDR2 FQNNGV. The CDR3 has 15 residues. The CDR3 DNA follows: TGTGCCAGCAGCCGGGGAGCCTTTAAGAACACTGAAGCTTTCTTT. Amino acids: CASSRGAFKNTEAFF.

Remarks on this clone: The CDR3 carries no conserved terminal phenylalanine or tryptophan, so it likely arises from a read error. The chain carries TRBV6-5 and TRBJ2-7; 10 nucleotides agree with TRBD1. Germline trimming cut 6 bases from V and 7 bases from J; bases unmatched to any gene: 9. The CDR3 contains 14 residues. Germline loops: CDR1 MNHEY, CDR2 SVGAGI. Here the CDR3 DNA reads TGTGCCAGCAGGGCCGACAGGGGGCGCGAAGAGCAGTACTGC. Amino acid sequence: CASRADRGREEQYC.